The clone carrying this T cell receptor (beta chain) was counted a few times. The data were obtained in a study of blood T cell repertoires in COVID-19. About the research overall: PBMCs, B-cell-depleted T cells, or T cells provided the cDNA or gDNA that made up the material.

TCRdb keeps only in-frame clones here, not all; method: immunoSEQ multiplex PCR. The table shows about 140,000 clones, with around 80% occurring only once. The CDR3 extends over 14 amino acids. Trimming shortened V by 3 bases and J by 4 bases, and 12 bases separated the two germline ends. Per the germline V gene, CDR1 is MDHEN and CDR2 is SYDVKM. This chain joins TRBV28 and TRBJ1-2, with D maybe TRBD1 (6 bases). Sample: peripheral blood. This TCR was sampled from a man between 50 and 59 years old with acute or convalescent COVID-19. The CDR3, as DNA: TGTGCCAGCAGTTTCCCCGGACAGATCTATGGCTACACCTTC. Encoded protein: CASSFPGQIYGYTF.